These 19 T cell receptor beta chains share one sample of origin, sequenced in a study of shared clonotypes between healthy human individuals. Method: immunoSEQ multiplex PCR; TCRdb's copy keeps in-frame clones and lacks some. The sample yields about 180,000 clones, over 85% seen once. The sequencing sample was made of naive CD4+ T cells sorted from blood. Subset: CD45RA+ positively selected. The receptors shown here come from a woman in her 30s in good health.

The rearrangement links TRBV27 to TRBJ2-1; 10 nucleotides match TRBD1. The CDR3 has 17 amino acids. CDR1 is MNHEY and CDR2 is SMNVEV in the germline V gene (reference sequence). V lost 3 bases, J lost 3 bases, and 8 bases stayed unmatched. The CDR3 DNA reads TGTGCCAGCAGTTTTCCGCGCGGACAGGGGGACTACAATGAGCAGTTCTTC. Amino acid sequence: CASSFPRGQGDYNEQFF.

The rearrangement uses TRBV29-1 and TRBJ2-2; possibly TRBD1 for D (6 bases). CDR3 length: 12 residues. V gave up 5 bases and J gave up 7 bases, with 11 bases separating them. Germline CDR1 SQVTM, CDR2 ANQGSEA. The CDR3 DNA is TGCAGCGTTTCAGGGGCTAACGGGGAGCTGTTTTTT. It yields the protein CSVSGANGELFF.

V usage is TRBV27 and J usage is TRBJ2-1; 11 bases match TRBD2. The CDR3 totals 15 residues. Per the germline V gene, CDR1 is MNHEY and CDR2 is SMNVEV (reference sequence). V was clipped by 2 bases and J by 5 bases; unmatched bases: 2. CDR3 residues: CASSLIAGGDNEQFF. In DNA form, the CDR3 reads TGTGCCAGCAGTTTAATAGCGGGAGGGGACAATGAGCAGTTCTTC.

The chain uses TRBV28 and TRBJ2-5, with 7 positions matching TRBD1. Looked up from germline, CDR1 is MDHEN and CDR2 is SYDVKM. This CDR3 comprises 11 residues. V lost 7 bases to trimming and J lost 10 bases; unmatched junction nucleotides: 6. CDR3 protein: CASTQGTVQYF. The CDR3 DNA sequence: TGTGCCAGCACCCAAGGGACAGTCCAGTACTTC. Variable domain in full (rest from reference TRBV28 and TRBJ2-5): DVKVTQSSRYLVKRTGEKVFLECVQDMDHENMFWYRQDPGLGLRLIYFSYDVKMKEKGDIPEGYSVSREKKERFSLILESASTNQTSMYLCASTQGTVQYFGPGTRLLVL.

This rearrangement joins TRBV7-9 to TRBJ1-4, with 8 nucleotides matching TRBD1. In germline, CDR1 is SEHNR, CDR2 FQNEAQ (reference sequence). This CDR3 has 19 residues. Trimming removed 5 bases from V and 8 bases from J; junction bases left unmatched: 22. This CDR3 reads CASSPGQGGRGGELEKLFF. The CDR3, as DNA: TGTGCCAGCAGCCCAGGACAGGGTGGTAGAGGGGGCGAGTTGGAAAAACTGTTTTTT.

CDR3 sequence (DNA): TGTGCCAGTAGAACCAAGAACACTGGGGCCAACGTCCTGACTTTC. This codes for CASRTKNTGANVLTF. The V and J genes are TRBV19 and TRBJ2-6; D remains ambiguous. Trimming left V 6 bases short and J 2 bases short, with 11 bases between. The CDR3 extends over 15 amino acids. Germline V CDR1 and CDR2: LNHDA, SQIVND (reference sequence). Using reference TRBV19 and TRBJ2-6 for the parts outside the CDR3, the full variable domain is DGGITQSPKYLFRKEGQNVTLSCEQNLNHDAMYWYRQDPGQGLRLIYYSQIVNDFQKGDIAEGYSVSREKKESFPLTVTSAQKNPTAFYLCASRTKNTGANVLTFGAGSRLTVL.

The V and J genes are TRBV7-9 and TRBJ2-7; D gene unclear. Trimming took off 1 base at V and 0 bases at J, with 7 bases between the two ends. Germline V CDR1 and CDR2: SEHNR, FQNEAQ (reference sequence). There are 14 residues in the CDR3. The CDR3 DNA is TGTGCCAGCAGCTTAGTGTCGAGCTCCTACGAGCAGTACTTC. This sequence encodes CASSLVSSSYEQYF.

V usage is TRBV15 and J usage is TRBJ1-2; maybe TRBD1 (5 bases). The ends were cut back, 5 bases at V and 10 bases at J, with 17 bases in the middle. The CDR3 has 13 amino acids. Germline V lookup: CDR1 LNHNV, CDR2 YYDKDF (reference sequence). The CDR3 spells CATSARRVGDYTF. For the CDR3, the DNA is TGTGCCACCAGCGCGCGGAGGGTAGGGGACTACACCTTC. Full variable domain (missing parts from reference TRBV15 and TRBJ1-2): DAMVIQNPRYQVTQFGKPVTLSCSQTLNHNVMYWYQQKSSQAPKLLFHYYDKDFNNEADTPDNFQSRRPNTSFCFLDIRSPGLGDTAMYLCATSARRVGDYTFGSGTRLTVV.

This chain links TRBV2 with TRBJ2-7, with TRBD2 as a possible D gene (5 bases). This CDR3 has 14 amino acids. Looked up from germline, CDR1 is SNHLY and CDR2 is FYNNEI. Trimming took off 1 base at V and 6 bases at J, with 13 bases between the two ends. The DNA for the CDR3 is TGTGCCAGCAGTGAAGGTCTAGCTGTAGGCGAGCAGTACTTC. This encodes CASSEGLAVGEQYF.

V and J are TRBV28 and TRBJ2-7, with TRBD1 as a possible D gene (5 bases). The CDR3 has 12 residues. Trimming took 4 bases from V and 4 from J, leaving 8 bases between them. Looked up from germline, CDR1 is MDHEN and CDR2 is SYDVKM. The CDR3 DNA reads TGTGCCAGCAGTTGGGCAGGGTACGAGCAGTACTTC. It is translated as CASSWAGYEQYF.

The gene calls are TRBV27 and TRBJ2-7, with D possibly being TRBD1 (6 bases). The CDR3 loop spans 17 amino acids. V gave up 2 bases and J gave up 2 bases, with 19 bases separating them. The germline V gene has CDR1 MNHEY and CDR2 SMNVEV (reference sequence). For the CDR3, the DNA is TGTGCCAGCAGTTTACAGGGGCTCCCCCTCCTGGCCTACGAGCAGTACTTC. Residues: CASSLQGLPLLAYEQYF.

The rearrangement links TRBV6-1 to TRBJ2-5; TRBD1 matches 9 bases. Near its end, the DNA agrees better with TRBJ2-7, so the J call may be wrong. Per the germline V gene, CDR1 is MNHNS and CDR2 is SASEGT. The CDR3 spans 15 residues. This chain's CDR3 is CASSDGDRASYEQYF. The CDR3 coding sequence is TGTGCCAGCAGTGATGGGGACAGGGCCTCCTACGAGCAGTACTTC.

The rearrangement joins TRBV5-1 to TRBJ1-2, with D perhaps matching TRBD1 (5 bases). The CDR3 length is 14 residues. V was pared by 1 base and J by 6 bases, with 13 bases between. Germline V gene lookup returns CDR1 SGHRS and CDR2 YFSETQ. The CDR3 loop reads CASSLTGAVDGYTF. CDR3 bases: TGCGCCAGCAGCTTGACAGGTGCTGTGGATGGCTACACCTTC.

The V and J genes are TRBV6-1 and TRBJ1-4, with D perhaps matching TRBD1 (6 bases). The CDR3 runs to 14 residues. V was cut by 6 bases and J by 4 bases, with 12 bases left in between. Germline V lookup: CDR1 MNHNS, CDR2 SASEGT. The CDR3 DNA reads TGTGCCAGCAGCGCGACAGGCGATAATGAAAAACTGTTTTTT. This gives the protein CASSATGDNEKLFF.

This clone has just a few counts. The rearrangement links TRBV11-2 to TRBJ2-7; D is unclear. V dropped 5 bases and J dropped 2 bases, with 7 bases sitting between them. The CDR3 runs to 12 residues. The germline gives CDR1 SGHAT, CDR2 FQNNGV. The CDR3 here is CASSAQPYEQYF. Written as DNA, the CDR3 is TGTGCCAGCAGCGCGCAGCCCTACGAGCAGTACTTC.

This sequence joins TRBV28 and TRBJ2-7; TRBD2 agrees at 14 bases. The V and J ends lost 3 bases and 7 bases, in that order; junction bases with no gene match: 8. The CDR3 length is 16 residues. The V gene's germline CDR1 is MDHEN and CDR2 SYDVKM. In nucleotides, the CDR3 is TGTGCCAGCAGTTTCGGGACTAGCGGGAGAGGGTTGGAGCAGTACTTC. Translating gives CASSFGTSGRGLEQYF.

The chain couples TRBV5-6 to TRBJ1-4; D gene unclear. Germline loops: CDR1 SGHDT, CDR2 YYEEEE. The V gene lost 1 base and the J gene lost 6 bases, with 4 bases spanning the gap. This CDR3 has 12 amino acids. The CDR3 reads CASSLIDEKLFF. Here the CDR3 DNA reads TGTGCCAGCAGCTTGATCGATGAAAAACTGTTTTTT.

This chain links TRBV27 with TRBJ2-1; D is unclear. CDR3 length: 12 amino acids. Trimming took off 6 bases at V and 8 bases at J, with 11 bases between the two ends. Germline CDR1 MNHEY, CDR2 SMNVEV (reference sequence). The CDR3 DNA sequence: TGTGCCAGCAGCCAGACGACTCATGAGCAGTTCTTC. Translating gives CASSQTTHEQFF.

The chain joins TRBV28 to TRBJ2-5; no clear D. The end of the DNA is better explained by TRBJ2-7, so the J call may be wrong. The CDR3 sequence is 11 residues long. Looked up from germline, CDR1 is MDHEN and CDR2 is SYDVKM. CDR3 DNA sequence: TGTGCCAGCATCCGTTGGAACGAGCAGTACTTC. It encodes CASIRWNEQYF.